The clone carrying this T cell receptor beta chain has just a few counts. This sample is part of a study of blood T cells in healthy people across ages. Primed by a sample-barcoded 5' primer and a J-beta primer mix, a second PCR proceeded for about 6 to 12 cycles. TCRdb fed the 5' RACE reads into MiXCR, producing one record per CDR3 protein. This table holds around 870,000 distinct CDR3 sequences, around 26% found once. Trimming stripped 2 bases from V and 11 bases from J, with 12 bases between. Per germline, CDR1 MDHEN and CDR2 SYDVKM. The CDR3 extends over 12 amino acids. Approximately 9.6 milliliters of peripheral blood were drawn from each donor into EDTA-treated tubes.

V usage is TRBV28 and J usage is TRBJ1-1, with D unresolved. This clonotype was obtained from an elderly woman in good health. Specimen: blood. CDR3 loop: CASSLRRKIAFF. CDR3 coding DNA: TGTGCCAGCAGTTTACGGAGGAAGATCGCTTTCTTT.